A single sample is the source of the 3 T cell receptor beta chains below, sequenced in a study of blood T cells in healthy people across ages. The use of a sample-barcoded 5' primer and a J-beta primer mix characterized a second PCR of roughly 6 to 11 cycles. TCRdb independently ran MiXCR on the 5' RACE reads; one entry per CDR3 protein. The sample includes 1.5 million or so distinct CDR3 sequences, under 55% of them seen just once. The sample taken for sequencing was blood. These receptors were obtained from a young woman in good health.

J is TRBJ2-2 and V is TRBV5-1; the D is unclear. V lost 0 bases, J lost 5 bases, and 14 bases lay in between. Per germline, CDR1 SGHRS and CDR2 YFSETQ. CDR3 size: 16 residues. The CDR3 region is CASSLAMATFTGELFF. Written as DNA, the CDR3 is TGCGCCAGCAGCTTGGCCATGGCAACGTTTACCGGGGAGCTGTTTTTT.

The CDR3 here is CSAPAGGPRYEQYF. The CDR3 region has the DNA TGCAGTGCCCCAGCGGGAGGGCCGAGGTACGAGCAGTACTTC. The chain is built from TRBV20-1 and TRBJ2-7; 10 nucleotides align to TRBD2. The length of the CDR3 is 14 residues. In germline, CDR1 is DFQATT, CDR2 SNEGSKA (reference sequence). The V segment lost 6 bases and the J segment 4 bases; nucleotides outside the gene matches: 9.

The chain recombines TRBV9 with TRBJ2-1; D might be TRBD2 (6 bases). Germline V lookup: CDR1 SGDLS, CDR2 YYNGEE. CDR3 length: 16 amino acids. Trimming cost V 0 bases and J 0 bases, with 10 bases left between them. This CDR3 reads CASSVVFGSSYNEQFF. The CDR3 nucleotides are TGTGCCAGCAGCGTAGTTTTCGGGAGCTCCTACAATGAGCAGTTCTTC.